One T cell receptor beta chain is described in this entry. Its antigen is unidentified. This sample was taken from a study of OX40 agonist ivuxolimab in advanced cancers. Study outcomes and limitations: At 0.1 to 3.0 mg/kg and by week 6, CD4+ and CD8+ T cells in the blood had expanded clonally.

Trimming took off 3 bases at V and 3 bases at J, with 11 bases between the two ends. The germline CDR1 and CDR2 sequences are KGHSH and LQKENI. The CDR3 is made up of 15 amino acids. Some clones are missing from TCRdb's copy, which holds only in-frame ones; the method was immunoSEQ multiplex PCR. This sample yields around 40,000 clones, of which roughly 86% are seen a single time; less than 0.4% belongs to the top ten. The sequence was collected from an adult with an advanced solid tumor such as melanoma, head and neck, liver or kidney cancer. The rearrangement uses TRBV18 and TRBJ1-4; D gene unclear. The sample consisted of CD4+ or CD8+ T cells sorted from blood, taken in a trial of the OX40 agonist ivuxolimab. CDR3 in amino acids: CASSPLAGANEKLFF. The CDR3 DNA follows: TGTGCCAGCTCACCTCTGGCAGGAGCTAATGAAAAACTGTTTTTT.